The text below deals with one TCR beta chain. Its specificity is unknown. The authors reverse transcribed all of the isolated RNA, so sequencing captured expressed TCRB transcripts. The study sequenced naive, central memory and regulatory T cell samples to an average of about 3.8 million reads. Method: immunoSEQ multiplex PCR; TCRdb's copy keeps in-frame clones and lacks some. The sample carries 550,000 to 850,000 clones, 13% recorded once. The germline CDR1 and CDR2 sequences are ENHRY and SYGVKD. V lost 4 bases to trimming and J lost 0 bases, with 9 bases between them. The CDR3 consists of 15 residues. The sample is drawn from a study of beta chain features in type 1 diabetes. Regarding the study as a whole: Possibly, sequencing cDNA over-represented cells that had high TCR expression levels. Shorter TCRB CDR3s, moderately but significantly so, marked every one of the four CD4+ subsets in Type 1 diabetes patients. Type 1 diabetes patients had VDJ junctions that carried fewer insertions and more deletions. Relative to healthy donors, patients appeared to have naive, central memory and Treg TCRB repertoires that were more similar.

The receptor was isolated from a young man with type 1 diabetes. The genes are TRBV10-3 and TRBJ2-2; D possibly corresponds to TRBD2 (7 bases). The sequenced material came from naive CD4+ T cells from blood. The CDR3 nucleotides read TGTGCCATCAGTGGCGGGGGCCCGAACACCGGGGAGCTGTTTTTT. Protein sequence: CAISGGGPNTGELFF.